This is a list of T cell receptor beta chains from one sample in a study of blood T cell repertoires in COVID-19. Profiled with immunoSEQ multiplex PCR; TCRdb holds only in-frame clones, not every one. The sample lists about 160,000 clones, around 82% occurring once. Sample: peripheral blood. These TCRs come from a middle-aged woman with COVID-19, enrolled during active disease. The CDR3 runs from the conserved cysteine through the conserved F or W.

v_call,cdr3_aa
TRBV28,CASSSLGKVKDTQYF
TRBV10-1,CASTRTGQETQYF
TRBV4-2,CASSQGQGDNSPLHF
TRBV5-1,CASSLVEETQYF
TRBV27,CASSYRGGITEAFF
TRBV30,CAWSSRGSNSGANVLTF
TRBV6-5,CASSPRDSALGGYTF
TRBV28,CASSFNGPGQGDPDTQYF
TRBV6-6,CASSQLQGQTQYF
TRBV30,CAWTTVDRRSNSPLHF
TRBV5-1,CASSRTLAGSYNEQFF
TRBV18,CASSPGATYEQYF
TRBV4-2,CASSHPTGGNTDTQYF
TRBV6-5,CASSYSNRGISPLHF
TRBV20-1,CSARLTDTQYF
TRBV5-4,CASSSGADTQYF
TRBV7-3,CASSLHSATGELFF
TRBV19,CASSTWDRGNNQPQHF
TRBV2,CASSETAVNTGELFF
TRBV19,CASSISQLGTGEEETQYF
TRBV4-1,CASSQGGEGYTF
TRBV5-1,CASSPSTSGIPYEQYF
TRBV6-5,CASTRAGNQPQHF
TRBV11-3,CASSLGAGLATDEQFF
TRBV11-2,CASSRDRDSGNTIYF
TRBV6-2/TRBV6-3,CASSQNPGQGDTEAFF
TRBV7-3,CASSLTGGWETQYF
TRBV4-1,CASSQGTPLQETQYF
TRBV7-9,CASSLAQSDSHYGYTF
TRBV9,CASSADRGEEKLFF
TRBV6-5,CASRVQNTEAFF
TRBV19,CASSIDPDRSEAFF
TRBV19,CASSRDYYNEQFF
TRBV6-5,CASSFSGPRGSYEQYF
TRBV6-5,CASSYSLGANEKLFF
TRBV12-3/TRBV12-4,CVSRDRGYEQFF
TRBV3-1/TRBV3-2,CASSQLRARGEQYF
TRBV3-1/TRBV3-2,CASSQDLTKLTSGFPSTDTQYF
TRBV20-1,CSASDRGDTQYF
TRBV3-1/TRBV3-2,CASSQVTRTGGYGELFF
TRBV5-4,CASSLNYEQFF
TRBV6-6,CASLLDRANTEAFF